This entry lists 8 T cell receptor beta chains sequenced from one sample in a study of brain T cells in children with intractable seizures. This table comes from immunoSEQ multiplex PCR, and its TCRdb copy is limited to in-frame clones, with some not included. The data show under 400,000 clones, roughly 93% seen once. Time point in this sample: blood from clinic visit 5 months post-surgery; TSC patient then seizure free. The material sequenced was peripheral blood, taken approximately 5 months after surgery. All receptors derive from a boy in the first two years of life with tuberous sclerosis and intractable seizures.

The rearrangement links TRBV4-1 to TRBJ2-5; 9 bases are a match to TRBD2. Unmatched junction bases numbered 9, after V lost 3 bases and J lost 4 bases. The CDR3 is 16 amino acids. Germline values: CDR1 MGHRA, CDR2 YSYEKL. The CDR3 protein is CASSHLAGVLGETQYF. In nucleotides, the CDR3 is TGCGCCAGCAGCCATTTAGCGGGGGTTTTGGGAGAGACCCAGTACTTC.

The rearrangement joins TRBV3-1 (or the pseudogene TRBV3-2) to TRBJ2-2, with a tentative D call TRBD1 (7 bases). Germline assignment: CDR1 LGHDT and CDR2 YNNKEL (reference sequence). The CDR3 sequence is 15 residues long. V shed 7 bases and J shed 5 bases, with 17 bases lying between them. CDR3 in DNA: TGTGCCAGCACCCGGGCCCAGGGGGGAACCGGGGAGCTGTTTTTT. Translating gives CASTRAQGGTGELFF.

The genes are TRBV30 and TRBJ2-1; 7 positions agree with TRBD2. The germline CDR1 and CDR2 sequences are GTSNPN and SVGIG (reference sequence). With V trimmed by 0 bases and J by 4 bases, 3 bases remained unmatched. This CDR3 contains 14 residues. The CDR3 reads CAWSVDGGYNEQFF. DNA of the CDR3: TGTGCCTGGAGTGTAGACGGGGGGTACAATGAGCAGTTCTTC.

The chain joins TRBV11-3 to TRBJ1-6; no firm D call. Germline V lookup: CDR1 SGHNT, CDR2 YENEEA. The CDR3 runs to 13 residues. V was trimmed by 6 bases and J by 11 bases, leaving 14 bases between them. CDR3 region: CASSSGSEPPLHF. The DNA of the CDR3 is TGTGCCAGCAGTTCTGGCTCGGAGCCACCCCTCCACTTT.

The rearrangement uses TRBV28 and TRBJ1-2, with a possible D match to TRBD1 (5 bases). Trimming shortened V by 7 bases and J by 5 bases, and 11 bases separated the two germline ends. This CDR3 has 12 amino acids. CDR1 and CDR2 from the germline V gene are MDHEN and SYDVKM. CDR3 DNA: TGTGCCAGCACCCAGGGTGATTATGGCTACACCTTC. Translating gives CASTQGDYGYTF.

The chain recombines TRBV30 with TRBJ1-1; D uncertain. CDR1 and CDR2 from the germline V gene are GTSNPN and SVGIG (reference sequence). Trimming shortened V by 4 bases and J by 8 bases, and 14 bases separated the two germline ends. The CDR3 runs 12 residues. The CDR3 DNA is TGTGCCTGGAATTTTGACCTTCCGGAAGCTTTCTTT. This gives the protein CAWNFDLPEAFF.

The V call is TRBV11-2, the J call TRBJ2-7; no clear D. The length of the CDR3 is 11 residues. From germline, CDR1 is SGHAT and CDR2 FQNNGV. V shed 3 bases and J shed 4 bases, with 4 bases lying between them. DNA of the CDR3: TGTGCCAGCAGCTTCCAATACGAGCAGTACTTC. It encodes CASSFQYEQYF.

The V gene is TRBV30, the J gene TRBJ1-2, with TRBD1 matching 7 bases. The CDR3 contains 15 residues. Germline-derived CDR1 and CDR2 are GTSNPN and SVGIG (reference sequence). The ends lost 3 bases at V and 8 bases at J; junction bases unmatched: 15. The CDR3 nucleotides read TGTGCCTGGAGGGTAGCCGCGACAGGGCTGCAGGGCTACACCTTC. Its translation is CAWRVAATGLQGYTF.